This paragraph reports one T cell receptor (beta chain). As yet, its antigen is unknown. The data were obtained in a study of CD8 T cells in ankylosing spondylitis. This CDR3 comprises 15 residues. Trimming removed 4 bases from V and 1 base from J; junction bases left unmatched: 2. Germline V gene data show CDR1 as KGHDR and CDR2 as SFDVKD. In making TCR beta libraries, quantitative 5'-RACE with molecular barcodes was used. TCRdb re-called the 5' RACE reads through MiXCR, storing one row per CDR3 protein. The sample has hundreds of thousands of distinct CDR3 sequences, under 25% seen once; the top ten hold under 4%. Notes on the study in general: Characteristic of ankylosing spondylitis blood, it appeared, was a TCR beta motif comprising roughly 8 highly homologous variants.

The sequence derives from a female donor with ankylosing spondylitis or in good health (not recorded which). The sequencing input was blood, either unsorted or a sorted T cell fraction (not recorded which). The J gene is TRBJ2-1, the V gene TRBV24-1; the match to TRBD2 covers 8 bases. DNA for the CDR3: TGTGCCACCAGTGACGGGGGGGCTTCCTACAATGAGCAGTTCTTC. Its translation: CATSDGGASYNEQFF.